These T cell receptor beta chains were read from a single sample in a study of cytomegalovirus exposure and HLA in healthy donors. The table came from immunoSEQ multiplex PCR; TCRdb's copy has only in-frame clones and leaves some out. Seen here are 100,000 or so clones, 75% to 90% observed once, and the top ten hold 6% to 8%. Sequencing used PBMCs. These receptor sequences come from a man aged 30 to 45 in good health and CMV-seropositive. Both conserved end residues are part of each CDR3.

j_gene | v_gene | CDR3aa
TRBJ1-3 | TRBV7-6 | CASSLTGSRNTIYF
TRBJ2-7 | TRBV27 | CASSLVRTHEQYF
TRBJ1-1 | TRBV16 | CATRQAMNTEAFF
TRBJ2-3 | TRBV19 | CASSEQAGHTQYF
TRBJ2-2 | TRBV19 | CASSLQTGVNTGELFF
TRBJ2-7 | TRBV5-4 | CASSAGQGYEQYF
TRBJ1-1 | TRBV1 | CTSSPCPEAFF
TRBJ1-1 | TRBV6-1 | CASSEAGAWYTEAFF
TRBJ1-6 | TRBV28 | CASSLADSPLHF
TRBJ2-1 | TRBV16 | CASSQWANQVWDEQFF
TRBJ1-4 | TRBV30 | CAWAGSTNEKLFF
TRBJ2-5 | TRBV4-2 | CASSPRQVPSKQETQYF
TRBJ2-7 | TRBV27 | CASSLLPRTGEYEQYF
TRBJ2-3 | TRBV5-1 | CASSSGQDSTDTQYF
TRBJ1-2 | TRBV5-1 | CASSSKGASDGGYTF
TRBJ1-5 | TRBV2 | CASSLDRPGGQPQHF
TRBJ2-1 | TRBV5-1 | CASSLEEGGPPVGQFF
TRBJ2-3 | TRBV7-2 | CASSPGTSADTQYF
TRBJ2-4 | TRBV5-6 | CASSLGTGNIQYF
TRBJ2-7 | TRBV9 | CASSVGGQGGSEQYF
TRBJ1-5 | TRBV2 | CASSGGSGAVRPQHF
TRBJ2-1 | TRBV19 | CASSSEDRGLEQFF
TRBJ2-7 | TRBV7-6 | CASSSGTGNEQYF
TRBJ1-1 | TRBV5-4 | CASSLLGREDTEAFF
TRBJ1-4 | TRBV10-3 | CAISDGTEYEKLFF
TRBJ1-1 | TRBV19 | CASSPYGTPNTEAFF
TRBJ2-5 | TRBV5-4 | CASSSDTGNGETQYF
TRBJ2-3 | TRBV11-2 | CASSLIGAADTQYF
TRBJ2-1 | TRBV4-1 | CASSQGGGEAEQFF
TRBJ2-1 | TRBV7-9 | CASSLNRRVNSYNEQFF
TRBJ2-4 | TRBV27 | CASSSAGVYIQYF
TRBJ2-7 | TRBV5-4 | CASSLPNYEQYF
TRBJ2-1 | TRBV9 | CASSLAGADEQFF
TRBJ1-6 | TRBV30 | CAWNRGGSPLHF
TRBJ2-2 | TRBV5-1 | CASSLLTGGTGELFF
TRBJ1-6 | TRBV28 | CASSRGQGFGSYNSPLHF
TRBJ2-2 | TRBV18 | CASSPPARGYTGELFF
TRBJ2-3 | TRBV29-1 | CSVGGLAGTSTDTQYF
TRBJ2-5 | TRBV5-1 | CASSLILAGSQETQYF
TRBJ1-2 | TRBV5-1 | CASSLPGTRDGYTF
TRBJ2-2 | TRBV5-1 | CASRTGTGGSTGELFF
TRBJ1-1 | TRBV9 | CASSVDGPSTEAFF
TRBJ1-2 | TRBV9 | CASSWAGGYTF
TRBJ2-7 | TRBV18 | CASSPSGLQYF
TRBJ1-1 | TRBV5-6 | CASSLGQWNTEAFF
TRBJ2-1 | TRBV7-9 | CASQGAGNEQFF